This TCR beta chain was found in a study of human T cells and chemical hapten exposure (dated by TCRdb to the early 2020s). At the level of the whole study: For sensitization, 2% DPC in acetone was applied to a 2 cm by 2 cm area of upper inner arm skin. Weekly therapeutic DPC doses were additionally applied to the scalp of patients throughout the roughly 25-week study period. Patch testing was performed on the upper back with Finn chambers containing 0.01% DPC, and the patch tests were scored after 6 days according to International Contact Dermatitis Research Group standards. The mostly female patient cohort included alopecia areata with under or over 50% scalp involvement, alopecia totalis and alopecia universalis. Libraries were combined into a pool for sequencing, and differences in TCR yield between samples came mainly from small differences in library volumes within the pool. The study tracked peripheral blood TCR repertoire changes in vivo during primary and secondary sensitization to the hapten diphenylcyclopropenone (DPC) in alopecia patients. Blood samples were taken from patients before sensitization (week 0) and at 2, 6 and about 24 weeks after DPC sensitization. Blood for TCR sequencing was provided by twenty-nine alopecia patients at one to four time points (pre-sensitization, 2, 6 and 24 weeks). Summary of the overall study and its limitations: The number of TCRs above 1 in 1000 frequency did not change with DPC sensitization; there was no evidence of global repertoire structure alterations. After repeated subsampling, changes were observed in the strength of the expansion versus patch-test correlation and in the threshold at which the correlation became significant. Because every patient had alopecia, a presumed autoimmune disease, the patients' immune response might differ from that of healthy individuals. Expanded TCRs formed significantly more large CDR3 similarity clusters than pre-sensitization or healthy control sets, consistent with antigen-driven responses. A positive correlation was found between the number of PT1 expanded TCRs and patch test score, with significance reached at thresholds 8, 16 and 32 but not 4.

About this clonotype: Its antigen specificity is not known. No per-base quality is available; no much larger clone lies one base away.

Unmatched junction bases come to 6, with V trimmed by 6 bases and J by 5 bases. The cysteine opens and the phenylalanine closes a CDR3 of 14 amino acids. Only the CDR3 region is kept as DNA, spanning 42 bases read in frame from base 1. The germline V gene sets CDR1 to SNHLY and CDR2 to FYNNEI. This sample's time point label indicates: patch test 1, 2 weeks after DPC sensitization. Per the publication, the treatment or condition label means: therapeutic diphenylcyclopropenone sensitization with weekly scalp DPC. Blood at each patch-test visit was drawn before the patch test was applied. Patients were considered eligible if aged 18 to 70, diagnosed with alopecia and deemed suitable for DPC therapy, and patients were excluded if pregnant. Total RNA was extracted from unfractionated whole blood collected in Tempus Blood RNA tubes. Library method: RACE. Data came from a NextSeq 500. During library preparation, unique molecular identifiers were attached to individual cDNA molecules so that TCRs could be counted in a quantitative, reproducible way. Each blood RNA sample was used to sequence both TCR alpha and TCR beta chains. Regarding the original processing steps: Samples had a median of roughly 98,000 TCRs, with a range from roughly 23,224 to 700,000. V, J and CDR3 annotation of the TCR reads was carried out using the Decombinator software suite. Every sample was subsampled to the same number of TCRs (28,000) for the PS versus PT1 abundance plots. Expanded TCRs were defined as absent before sensitization and observed at least eight times at the 2-week time point. The public reads were reanalyzed by TCRdb: fastp trimming at Q25, MiXCR alignment, in-frame beta chains only. Rows are combined by CDR3 protein, so each entry shows the most common genes and DNA. Clone size and V and J calls follow TCRdb, not the original study. This sample gives about 56,000 distinct CDR3 sequences in total; about 9.3% of them show up just once. The ten largest account for more than 10% of the sample.

The V and J segments used are TRBV2 and TRBJ2-1, with 8 junctional bases fitting TRBD2. This TCR was recovered from a woman between 40 and 50 years old with alopecia areata. Some clones in this sample may be carry-over from other donors' samples. Sequenced here: whole blood, sampled in connection with sensitization to the hapten diphenylcyclopropenone (DPC). At the DNA level, the sequence is TGTGCCAGCAGCGGGGGGGCTGACCACAATGAGCAGTTCTTC. Its translation is CASSGGADHNEQFF. With the rest looked up from the reference TRBV2 and TRBJ2-1 genes rather than sequenced, the full variable domain is EPEVTQTPSHQVTQMGQEVILRCVPISNHLYFYWYRQILGQKVEFLVSFYNNEISEKSEIFDDQFSVERPDGSNFTLKIRSTKLEDSAMYFCASSGGADHNEQFFGPGTRLTVL.